This T cell receptor beta chain was profiled in a study of somatic mutations in cytotoxic T cells in rheumatoid arthritis. Regarding this clone: What it recognizes is unknown.

Germline CDR1 is SGHAT and CDR2 is FQNNGV. The CDR3 runs 13 residues. With 3 bases removed from V and 6 bases from J, the gap between germline ends came to 12 bases. TCRdb keeps only in-frame clones here, not all; method: immunoSEQ multiplex PCR. The sample carries under 20,000 clones, 81% recorded once. Study conclusions and caveats: Rheumatoid arthritis patients and age-matched healthy controls showed no significant difference in CD8+ T-cell clonality. Expanded CD8+ clones had unknown antigen targets. More than 20% of CD8+ cells belonged to the largest clone in about an eighth of the 65 patients. The study found CD8+ clonality increased with age in rheumatoid arthritis patients, not healthy controls.

This rearrangement joins TRBV11-2 to TRBJ2-7, with D uncertain. This TCR derives from an adult with rheumatoid arthritis. Sequencing was carried out using CD8+ T cells sorted from blood. CDR3 amino acids: CASSFSSTGEQYF. The CDR3 DNA sequence: TGTGCCAGCAGCTTCTCATCTACTGGCGAGCAGTACTTC.